The clone carrying this T cell receptor (beta chain) appeared a single time. The antigen is not known. Sequenced by immunoSEQ multiplex PCR; TCRdb stores in-frame clones only, minus some. The sample has 2 million to 3 million clones; under 95% are singletons. The CDR3 has 15 residues. Unmatched junction bases numbered 8, after V lost 0 bases and J lost 6 bases. Germline-derived CDR1 and CDR2 are ENHRY and SYGVKD. These data come from a study of shared clonotypes between healthy human individuals. Memory CD4+ cells were the fraction left after CD45RA+ naive selection. Study-wide results and limits: Incompleteness in sorted-subset sequencing, despite large depth, was shown by rarefaction.

The TCR comes from a man younger than 30 in good health. Some clones in this sample may be carry-over from other donors' samples. J is TRBJ2-7 and V is TRBV10-3; 7 bases are a match to TRBD2. Material for sequencing was naive CD4+ T cells from PBMCs. Regarding subset: CD45RA+ positively selected. CDR3 DNA: TGTGCCATCAGTGAGTCTGTGGGAGGGCCTCTCGAGCAGTACTTC. It is translated as CAISESVGGPLEQYF.